The next 21 T cell receptor beta chains were all read from a single sample in a study of cytomegalovirus exposure and HLA in healthy donors. The PCR had 60 Vbeta and 13 Jbeta primers. The protocol was immunoSEQ multiplex PCR, while the TCRdb copy is restricted to in-frame clones and leaves out a portion. The sample lists more than 80,000 clones, roughly 75% occurring once. Material: PBMCs. These receptors were obtained from a man in his fifties or sixties in good health and CMV-seronegative.

This sequence joins TRBV5-1 and TRBJ2-5; D is unresolved. Trimming took off 1 base at V and 1 base at J, with 2 bases between the two ends. The CDR3 covers 12 residues. Germline CDR1 SGHRS, CDR2 YFSETQ. The CDR3: CASSLLQETQYF. The CDR3 nucleotides read TGCGCCAGCAGCTTGCTCCAAGAGACCCAGTACTTC.

This chain connects TRBV19 to TRBJ2-2; D remains unclear. The CDR3 length is 12 residues. V lost 5 bases and J lost 7, with 8 bases in between. CDR1 and CDR2 (germline): LNHDA, SQIVND (reference sequence). The DNA of the CDR3 is TGTGCCAGTAGTCTCGCACTCGGGGAGCTGTTTTTT. It specifies CASSLALGELFF.

This chain links TRBV5-1 with TRBJ1-1; TRBD1 agrees at 7 bases. Trimming took 3 bases from V and 1 from J; bases not matched to a gene: 6. Per the germline V gene, CDR1 is SGHRS and CDR2 is YFSETQ. This CDR3 has 15 amino acids. For the CDR3, the DNA is TGCGCCAGCAGCTCGGGACAGCGGCCGAACACTGAAGCTTTCTTT. Amino acids: CASSSGQRPNTEAFF. Variable domain in full (rest from reference TRBV5-1 and TRBJ1-1): KAGVTQTPRYLIKTRGQQVTLSCSPISGHRSVSWYQQTPGQGLQFLFEYFSETQRNKGNFPGRFSGRQFSNSRSEMNVSTLELGDSALYLCASSSGQRPNTEAFFGQGTRLTVV.

The chain links TRBV4-1 to TRBJ2-1; 8 nucleotides agree with TRBD2. The CDR3 is made up of 17 amino acids. Trimming cost V 0 bases and J 3 bases; bases outside gene matches: 7. Germline assignment: CDR1 MGHRA and CDR2 YSYEKL. CDR3 region: CASSQEQGGGNYNEQFF. The CDR3 DNA reads TGCGCCAGCAGCCAAGAACAGGGCGGGGGGAACTACAATGAGCAGTTCTTC.

The chain recombines TRBV5-1 with TRBJ2-1; TRBD2 matches 12 bases. This CDR3 is 15 amino acids long. The trim removed 4 bases at V and 8 bases at J, leaving 7 bases unmatched. CDR1 SGHRS and CDR2 YFSETQ come from the germline V gene. The CDR3 sequence is CASSTGLAGRYEQFF. CDR3 coding DNA: TGCGCCAGCAGCACCGGACTAGCGGGGAGGTATGAGCAGTTCTTC.

This clone was counted once. The gene calls are TRBV7-8 and TRBJ2-3; D is perhaps TRBD2 (5 bases). The CDR3 consists of 13 residues. Trimming stripped 4 bases from V and 5 bases from J, with 10 bases between. CDR1 is SGHVS, CDR2 FQNEAQ, per germline. CDR3 sequence: CASSYGLEDTQYF. The CDR3 coding sequence is TGTGCCAGCAGCTATGGACTCGAAGATACGCAGTATTTT. The complete variable domain, with remaining parts taken from reference TRBV7-8 and TRBJ2-3, reads GAGVSQSPRYKVAKRGQDVALRCDPISGHVSLFWYQQALGQGPEFLTYFQNEAQLDKSGLPSDRFFAERPEGSVSTLKIQRTQQEDSAVYLCASSYGLEDTQYFGPGTRLTVL.

The rearrangement links TRBV30 to TRBJ1-2; TRBD1 matches 8 bases. The germline CDR1 and CDR2 sequences are GTSNPN and SVGIG (reference sequence). The CDR3 runs 12 residues. V gave up 5 bases and J gave up 3 bases; unmatched junction bases: 2. The CDR3 coding sequence is TGTGCCTGGGAACAGGGGGACTATGGCTACACCTTC. Amino acid sequence: CAWEQGDYGYTF.

This clone was counted a single time. The J gene is TRBJ2-4, the V gene TRBV6-6; D call uncertain. CDR1 MNHNY and CDR2 SVGAGI come from the germline V gene (reference sequence). Trimming pared 5 bases from V and 0 bases from J, leaving 5 bases between. The CDR3 sequence is 13 residues long. CDR3 nucleotides: TGTGCCAGCAGTGCGATAGCCAAAAACATTCAGTACTTC. Its protein is CASSAIAKNIQYF.

The chain combines TRBV7-3 with TRBJ2-5; 12 bases are a match to TRBD2. CDR3 length equals 15 residues. Germline lookup yields CDR1 SGHTA and CDR2 FQGTGA. V shed 7 bases, J shed 5 bases, and the junction held 8 bases outside the gene matches. CDR3 bases: TGTGCCAGCAAGGCTAGCGGGGGGGCCGGCGAGACCCAGTACTTC. Amino acids: CASKASGGAGETQYF.

The rearrangement links TRBV2 to TRBJ2-5; D might be TRBD1 (5 bases). Germline V gene lookup returns CDR1 SNHLY and CDR2 FYNNEI. This CDR3 is built from 12 residues. The ends were cut back, 4 bases at V and 5 bases at J, with 8 bases in the middle. This chain's CDR3 is CASSGQGETQYF. The DNA of the CDR3 is TGTGCCAGCAGTGGTCAGGGCGAGACCCAGTACTTC.

This chain's CDR3 is CAISEREPGEQFF. The CDR3 nucleotides read TGTGCCATCAGTGAGCGGGAACCCGGTGAGCAGTTCTTC. The gene calls are TRBV10-3 and TRBJ2-1; maybe TRBD2 (5 bases). Trimming left V 2 bases short and J 9 bases short, with 11 bases between. Germline lookup yields CDR1 ENHRY and CDR2 SYGVKD. The CDR3 consists of 13 residues.

The CDR3 sequence: CASRDRGQILETQYF. CDR3 DNA: TGCGCCAGTAGGGACAGGGGGCAGATTTTGGAGACCCAGTACTTC. The chain couples TRBV5-1 to TRBJ2-5; TRBD1 aligns across 12 bases. This CDR3 is built from 15 residues. Per the germline V gene, CDR1 is SGHRS and CDR2 is YFSETQ. J was trimmed by 5 bases and V by 8 bases; bases with no gene match: 10.

This clone was counted a few times. The chain uses TRBV7-3 and TRBJ2-1, with D possibly being TRBD1 (6 bases). This CDR3 has 14 amino acids. CDR1 and CDR2 from the germline V gene are SGHTA and FQGTGA. With 5 bases removed from V and 8 bases from J, the gap between germline ends came to 16 bases. CDR3 loop: CASSPGDWFDEQFF. In DNA form, the CDR3 reads TGTGCCAGCAGCCCAGGGGATTGGTTCGATGAGCAGTTCTTC.

In DNA form, the CDR3 reads TGTGCCAGTAGTATCCGGACTAGCGGGGTTAAAGAGACCCAGTACTTC. This gives the protein CASSIRTSGVKETQYF. V gene TRBV19 combines with J gene TRBJ2-5, with 12 bases lining up with TRBD2. CDR1 is LNHDA, CDR2 SQIVND, per germline (reference sequence). V shed 3 bases, J shed 3 bases, and the junction held 5 bases outside the gene matches. CDR3 size: 16 residues.

A few counts support this clone. This chain joins TRBV5-1 and TRBJ2-3; 10 nucleotides align to TRBD2. Trimming took 2 bases from V and 4 from J; bases not matched to a gene: 10. Germline CDR1 is SGHRS and CDR2 is YFSETQ. CDR3 length: 17 residues. The CDR3 DNA follows: TGCGCCAGCAGCTTTACTAGCGGGGCGTTCCGCGCAGATACGCAGTATTTT. Its translation: CASSFTSGAFRADTQYF.

This clone was picked up a small number of times. The chain recombines TRBV6-5 with TRBJ1-1; D is perhaps TRBD1 (6 bases). The CDR3 has 14 residues. Per the germline V gene, CDR1 is MNHEY and CDR2 is SVGAGI. Trimming cost V 4 bases and J 4 bases, with 13 bases left between them. CDR3 nucleotides: TGTGCCAGCAGTTCGTCAGGGGTGGGCACTGAAGCTTTCTTT. Its protein is CASSSSGVGTEAFF.

The rearrangement uses TRBV6-5 and TRBJ1-2; 7 nucleotides agree with TRBD1. The V segment lost 0 bases and the J segment 5 bases; nucleotides outside the gene matches: 9. Germline lookup yields CDR1 MNHEY and CDR2 SVGAGI. The CDR3 length is 16 residues. CDR3: CASSYSRQGGLYGYTF. The CDR3 DNA sequence: TGTGCCAGCAGTTACTCGAGACAGGGAGGACTATATGGCTACACCTTC.

V and J are TRBV10-3 and TRBJ2-1; tentatively, D is TRBD1 (6 bases). This CDR3 has 15 residues. Between the trimmed V and J ends, which lost 6 bases and 7 bases, there was a span of 19 bases. Germline CDR1 reads ENHRY; CDR2 reads SYGVKD. Here the CDR3 DNA reads TGTGCCATCAGGGAAACAGGGTCACCTGGGAATGAGCAGTTCTTC. Its protein product is CAIRETGSPGNEQFF.

This clone has just a few counts. The chain uses TRBV2 and TRBJ1-1; 8 bases map to TRBD1. V gave up 6 bases and J gave up 5 bases; unmatched junction bases: 8. The CDR3 extends over 14 amino acids. The V gene's germline CDR1 is SNHLY and CDR2 FYNNEI. The CDR3 here is CASSADRGGTEAFF. The DNA of the CDR3 is TGTGCCAGCAGCGCAGACAGGGGTGGAACTGAAGCTTTCTTT.

This clone was found a few times. This rearrangement joins TRBV5-1 to TRBJ2-1, with TRBD2 as a possible D gene (6 bases). The V end lost 0 bases, the J end lost 5 bases, and 15 bases lay between the germline ends. This CDR3 comprises 16 residues. Germline lookup yields CDR1 SGHRS and CDR2 YFSETQ. CDR3 coding DNA: TGCGCCAGCAGCTTGGACGGAGCGGGTAATAACAATGAGCAGTTCTTC. Its protein is CASSLDGAGNNNEQFF.

V and J are TRBV5-1 and TRBJ2-3; possible D gene TRBD1, 5 bases. V was shortened by 0 bases and J by 6 bases, with 14 bases between the two germline ends. The CDR3 has 15 amino acids. Germline loops: CDR1 SGHRS, CDR2 YFSETQ. CDR3: CASSLVDRETDTQYF. CDR3 DNA sequence: TGCGCCAGCAGCTTGGTTGACAGAGAGACGGATACGCAGTATTTT.